The present entry profiles one TCR beta chain with its context. Its antigen is not identified. Reverse transcription of about 0.45 to 1 ug RNA was performed with random hexamers. Coverage of TCR beta CDR3 amplification by immunoSEQ multiplex PCR extended to 54 Vbeta and 13 Jbeta. A single record per CDR3 protein comes from TCRdb applying MiXCR to the immunoSEQ multiplex PCR reads. The table includes more than 85,000 distinct CDR3 sequences, 85% to 95% detected once. The data originate from a study of CD8 T cells in Susac syndrome. Study-wide context: Within the group of sequenced Susac syndrome patients, roughly six had active disease and roughly eight were in remission. Study-wide results and limits: When the CD4+ T cell repertoires of patients with Susac syndrome were examined, they did not show any clonal expansion.

Germline CDR1 SQVTM, CDR2 ANQGSEA. CDR3 size: 13 residues. The germline V and J ends were trimmed by 4 bases and 2 bases, with 10 bases remaining between them. Sequencing used CD4+ T cells from PBMCs. The J gene is TRBJ2-3, the V gene TRBV29-1; D unclear. This receptor was identified in a human donor with Susac syndrome. The CDR3 sequence is CSVVGTYTDTQYF. CDR3 bases: TGCAGCGTTGTTGGCACTTACACAGATACGCAGTATTTT.